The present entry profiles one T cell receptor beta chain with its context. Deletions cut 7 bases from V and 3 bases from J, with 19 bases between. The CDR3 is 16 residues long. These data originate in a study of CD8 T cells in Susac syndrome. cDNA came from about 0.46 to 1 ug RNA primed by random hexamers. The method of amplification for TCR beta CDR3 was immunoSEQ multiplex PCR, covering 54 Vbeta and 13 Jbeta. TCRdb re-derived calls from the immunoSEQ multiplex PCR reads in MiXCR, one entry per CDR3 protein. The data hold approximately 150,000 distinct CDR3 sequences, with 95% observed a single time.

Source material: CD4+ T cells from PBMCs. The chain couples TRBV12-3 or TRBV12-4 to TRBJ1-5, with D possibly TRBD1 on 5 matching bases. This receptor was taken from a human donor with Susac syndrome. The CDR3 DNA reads TGTGCCAGCACCCTCGGGGGATTGGGACCCAATCAGCCCCAGCATTTT. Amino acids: CASTLGGLGPNQPQHF.